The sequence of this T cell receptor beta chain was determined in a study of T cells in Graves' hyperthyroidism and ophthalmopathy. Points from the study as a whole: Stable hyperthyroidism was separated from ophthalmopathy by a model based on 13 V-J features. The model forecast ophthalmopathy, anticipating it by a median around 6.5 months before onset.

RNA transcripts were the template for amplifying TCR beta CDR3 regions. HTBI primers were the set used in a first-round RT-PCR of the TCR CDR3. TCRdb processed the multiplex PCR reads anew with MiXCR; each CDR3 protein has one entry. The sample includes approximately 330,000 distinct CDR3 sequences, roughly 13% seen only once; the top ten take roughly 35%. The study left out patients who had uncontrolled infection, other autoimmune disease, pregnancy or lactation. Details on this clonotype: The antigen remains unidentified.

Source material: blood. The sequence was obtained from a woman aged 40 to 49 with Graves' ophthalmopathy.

In DNA, the CDR3 is TGTGCCAGTAAAGACAGGGGGCTGAACACTGAAGCTTTCTTT. Translation: CASKDRGLNTEAFF. V gene TRBV19 combines with J gene TRBJ1-1; 10 bases match TRBD1. Germline V gene sequence: CDR1 LNHDA, CDR2 SQIVND (reference sequence). The V segment lost 7 bases and the J segment 0 bases; nucleotides outside the gene matches: 2. This CDR3 is 14 amino acids long.